What follows are 31 T cell receptor beta chains derived from one specimen sequenced in a study of technical replicates of blood from a few donors (dated by TCRdb to 2015 to 2018). The receptor library was made with the immunoSEQ multiplex PCR assay. TCRdb provides this immuneACCESS table in a form limited to in-frame rearrangements. Some clones are lacking; in checked studies, under half of them reflect an unresolved V gene, and why the rest are absent is not known. The sample profile shows just over 55,000 clones; around 95% of them were found once. The ten largest clones take up around 4% of the sample. Material for sequencing was PBMCs. These TCRs come from a human donor in good health. Some clones in this sample may be carry-over from other donors' samples.

A few counts support this clone. The rearrangement links TRBV18 to TRBJ2-3; 8 positions match TRBD2. After removal of 4 bases from V and 3 bases from J, the junction contained 6 bases not matched to a gene. The CDR3 sequence is 15 residues long. CDR1 KGHSH and CDR2 LQKENI come from the germline V gene. The chain's CDR3 is CASSLREVRTDTQYF. DNA of the CDR3: TGTGCCAGCTCACTGCGGGAGGTTAGAACAGATACGCAGTATTTT.

This clone was found a few times. The DNA for the CDR3 is TGTGCCACCAGCAATCCAGGCGGGGGCCGTTACCATGAGCAGTTCTTC. Residues: CATSNPGGGRYHEQFF. The V call is TRBV15, the J call TRBJ2-1, with a possible D match to TRBD2 (7 bases). The CDR3 has 16 residues. The V end lost 4 bases, the J end lost 8 bases, and 21 bases lay between the germline ends. Germline V gene data show CDR1 as LNHNV and CDR2 as YYDKDF (reference sequence).

The chain links TRBV6-6 to TRBJ2-3, with a tentative D call TRBD2 (6 bases). This CDR3 spans 15 amino acids. The ends were cut back, 5 bases at V and 0 bases at J, with 12 bases in the middle. CDR1 and CDR2 (germline): MNHNY, SVGAGI (reference sequence). This chain's CDR3 is CASSLIGSSTDTQYF. The CDR3 DNA reads TGTGCCAGCAGTCTAATCGGGAGTAGCACAGATACGCAGTATTTT.

V usage is TRBV5-6 and J usage is TRBJ1-1; TRBD1 matches at 9 bases. V lost 4 bases to trimming and J lost 0 bases; unmatched junction nucleotides: 4. The CDR3 consists of 15 residues. CDR1 is SGHDT and CDR2 is YYEEEE in the germline V gene. In DNA form, the CDR3 reads TGTGCCAGCAGCCTGACAGGGGGACTGAACACTGAAGCTTTCTTT. Amino acid sequence: CASSLTGGLNTEAFF.

This clone has only one observation. The V gene is TRBV5-1, the J gene TRBJ1-6; possible D gene TRBD1, 5 bases. Germline assignment: CDR1 SGHRS and CDR2 YFSETQ. V gave up 2 bases and J gave up 8 bases, with 17 bases separating them. The CDR3 loop spans 16 amino acids. CDR3 region: CASSLLGGTLDSPLHF. CDR3 nucleotide sequence: TGCGCCAGCAGCTTATTGGGGGGGACTCTGGATTCACCCCTCCACTTT.

This rearrangement joins TRBV7-9 to TRBJ2-1; the D is unclear. The CDR3 runs to 14 residues. V lost 1 base and J lost 5, with 9 bases in between. The V gene's germline CDR1 is SEHNR and CDR2 FQNEAQ (reference sequence). The CDR3 is CASSLGAGNNEQFF. The DNA for the CDR3 is TGTGCCAGCAGCTTAGGGGCAGGTAACAATGAGCAGTTCTTC.

The chain carries TRBV7-9 and TRBJ2-2; 7 bases are shared with TRBD2. J gave up 6 bases and V 5 bases, and 9 bases lay outside the gene matches. The length of the CDR3 is 15 residues. Germline assignment: CDR1 SEHNR and CDR2 FQNEAQ (reference sequence). CDR3 amino acids: CASSRPVGRAGELFF. In DNA, the CDR3 is TGTGCCAGCAGCCGGCCGGTAGGGAGGGCCGGGGAGCTGTTTTTT.

This chain uses TRBV4-1 with TRBJ1-2; D call uncertain. V was cut by 0 bases and J by 5 bases, with 10 bases left in between. CDR3 size: 14 residues. Germline V CDR1 and CDR2: MGHRA, YSYEKL. The CDR3 reads CASSQDLQAYGYTF. The CDR3 bases are TGCGCCAGCAGCCAAGATTTGCAGGCTTATGGCTACACCTTC.

The chain is built from TRBV2 and TRBJ2-5, with 11 nucleotides matching TRBD2. V was clipped by 1 base and J by 2 bases; unmatched bases: 3. Germline V lookup: CDR1 SNHLY, CDR2 FYNNEI. The length of the CDR3 is 16 residues. Here the CDR3 DNA reads TGTGCCAGCAGTGAAGGTCTAGCGGGGGGACAAGAGACCCAGTACTTC. Translating it yields CASSEGLAGGQETQYF.

The rearrangement uses TRBV30 and TRBJ1-4, with D unresolved. V shed 0 bases and J shed 8 bases, with 7 bases lying between them. The germline V gene has CDR1 GTSNPN and CDR2 SVGIG (reference sequence). This CDR3 comprises 12 residues. CDR3 in DNA: TGTGCCTGGAGTGTGAGGAGGGAAAAACTGTTTTTT. Its protein product is CAWSVRREKLFF.

The chain links TRBV30 to TRBJ2-7, with 11 positions matching TRBD2. This CDR3 contains 15 residues. Germline lookup yields CDR1 GTSNPN and CDR2 SVGIG (reference sequence). Trimming took 0 bases from V and 7 from J; bases not matched to a gene: 8. In DNA, the CDR3 is TGTGCCTGGAGTGTAATGCCTAGCGGGAGGAGTGAGCAGTACTTC. This translates into CAWSVMPSGRSEQYF. The entire variable domain, with the rest obtained from reference TRBV30 and TRBJ2-7, is as follows: SQTIHQWPATLVQPVGSPLSLECTVEGTSNPNLYWYRQAAGRGLQLLFYSVGIGQISSEVPQNLSASRPQDRQFILSSKKLLLSDSGFYLCAWSVMPSGRSEQYFGPGTRLTVT.

This clone has only one observation. The chain employs TRBV4-2 and TRBJ2-3; TRBD2 matches 7 bases. The germline gives CDR1 LGHNA, CDR2 YNFKEQ. V was pared by 0 bases and J by 2 bases, with 8 bases of the junction left unmatched. The CDR3 has 17 residues. CDR3 DNA: TGTGCCAGCAGCCAAGATCTCGGCGGGGGTTTCACAGATACGCAGTATTTT. Its translation: CASSQDLGGGFTDTQYF.

This chain uses TRBV5-4 with TRBJ2-3; 10 nucleotides match TRBD2. The J segment lost 9 bases and the V segment lost 4 bases, leaving 17 bases of the junction unmatched. CDR1 and CDR2 (germline): SGHNT, YYREEE (reference sequence). This CDR3 is 17 amino acids long. The CDR3 DNA reads as TGTGCCAGCAGCCTCTCGTGGGGAGCGGGAGGGCCCAGGACGCAGTATTTT. Protein sequence: CASSLSWGAGGPRTQYF.

The rearrangement links TRBV5-1 to TRBJ2-2; D uncertain. Germline V gene data show CDR1 as SGHRS and CDR2 as YFSETQ. The CDR3 sequence is 12 residues long. Trimming stripped 9 bases from V and 7 bases from J, with 13 bases between. In DNA form, the CDR3 reads TGCGCCACCTTACTACCGGGCGGGGAGCTGTTTTTT. Translated, it gives CATLLPGGELFF.

The sample holds a few counts of this clone. The CDR3 DNA sequence: TGTGCCAGTAGACTGGGACAGGGGGTGTATAATTCACCCCTCCACTTT. This sequence encodes CASRLGQGVYNSPLHF. The rearrangement uses TRBV19 and TRBJ1-6; 11 bases align to TRBD1. The length of the CDR3 is 16 residues. Germline CDR1 and CDR2: LNHDA and SQIVND (reference sequence). The junction had 5 bases not matched to a gene; V was cut back by 6 bases and J by 4 bases.

The chain employs TRBV7-2 and TRBJ1-3; tentative D call: TRBD1 (6 bases). The CDR3 extends over 16 amino acids. The V gene's germline CDR1 is SGHTA and CDR2 FQGNSA. Trimming shortened V by 3 bases and J by 2 bases, and 14 bases separated the two germline ends. The CDR3, as DNA: TGTGCCAGCAGCTTGGTAGTGGGGGCTCCTGGAAACACCATATATTTT. This codes for CASSLVVGAPGNTIYF.

V usage is TRBV10-3 and J usage is TRBJ2-7; a possible D gene is TRBD2 (6 bases). V lost 3 bases, J lost 3 bases, and 15 bases lay in between. The germline CDR1 and CDR2 sequences are ENHRY and SYGVKD. The CDR3 loop spans 15 amino acids. The CDR3 DNA is TGTGCCATCAGTGATGGGGCTAGCGTTAGCTACGAGCAGTACTTC. Translating gives CAISDGASVSYEQYF.

This CDR3 is CASSSRQGKTQYF. In DNA form, the CDR3 reads TGTGCCAGCAGTTCCCGGCAGGGGAAGACCCAGTACTTC. The rearrangement uses TRBV6-5 and TRBJ2-5; possible D gene TRBD1, 6 bases. Germline assignment: CDR1 MNHEY and CDR2 SVGAGI. Trimming removed 4 bases from V and 6 bases from J, with 12 bases in between. The CDR3 spans 13 residues.

V usage is TRBV6-1 and J usage is TRBJ2-3; 7 bases line up with TRBD2. Germline CDR1 MNHNS, CDR2 SASEGT. This CDR3 comprises 15 residues. Trimming cost V 5 bases and J 6 bases; bases outside gene matches: 11. CDR3 nucleotides: TGTGCCAGCAGTACGTTGCGGGAGCGGTCGGATACGCAGTATTTT. This codes for CASSTLRERSDTQYF.

CDR3 bases: TGCAGCGCTGACACCGGGACAGGGGGCCCTGGGGCCAACGTCCTGACTTTC. Amino acid sequence: CSADTGTGGPGANVLTF. The chain uses TRBV29-1 and TRBJ2-6; 12 nucleotides match TRBD1. V gave up 7 bases and J gave up 2 bases; unmatched junction bases: 9. Germline loops: CDR1 SQVTM, CDR2 ANQGSEA. This CDR3 is 17 amino acids long.

This clone was seen more than once but under ten times. The chain carries TRBV2 and TRBJ1-5; 8 nucleotides line up with TRBD1. CDR3 size: 14 residues. Germline V lookup: CDR1 SNHLY, CDR2 FYNNEI. Trimming cost V 4 bases and J 2 bases; bases outside gene matches: 1. CDR3 amino acids: CASSAGGGNQPQHF. The CDR3 bases are TGTGCCAGCAGTGCAGGGGGCGGCAATCAGCCCCAGCATTTT. Based on the CDR3 plus reference TRBV2 and TRBJ1-5, the full variable domain is EPEVTQTPSHQVTQMGQEVILRCVPISNHLYFYWYRQILGQKVEFLVSFYNNEISEKSEIFDDQFSVERPDGSNFTLKIRSTKLEDSAMYFCASSAGGGNQPQHFGDGTRLSIL.

J is TRBJ1-4 and V is TRBV7-2, with 9 bases matching TRBD1. V dropped 5 bases and J dropped 3; count of bases not matched to a gene: 10. CDR1 is SGHTA and CDR2 is FQGNSA in the germline V gene. The CDR3 loop spans 17 amino acids. The CDR3 region is CASSTSGTGTPNEKLFF. The CDR3 DNA follows: TGTGCCAGCAGCACATCCGGGACAGGGACCCCTAATGAAAAACTGTTTTTT.

The CDR3 sequence is CASRGLEAYNEQFF. CDR3 sequence (DNA): TGCGCCAGTCGAGGACTGGAGGCTTACAATGAGCAGTTCTTC. The J gene is TRBJ2-1, the V gene TRBV5-1; TRBD2 might be the D (5 bases). This CDR3 spans 14 amino acids. V was trimmed by 8 bases and J by 4 bases, leaving 16 bases between them. The germline gives CDR1 SGHRS, CDR2 YFSETQ.

The chain couples TRBV13 to TRBJ1-1; TRBD1 might be the D (5 bases). The V gene's germline CDR1 is PRHDT and CDR2 FYEKMQ (reference sequence). This CDR3 is built from 13 residues. Between the trimmed V and J ends, which lost 5 bases and 2 bases, there was a span of 9 bases. The CDR3 is CASSRQINTEAFF. CDR3 bases: TGTGCCAGCAGCCGACAGATTAACACTGAAGCTTTCTTT. The full variable domain, in which reference TRBV13 and TRBJ1-1 provide the parts outside the CDR3, is AAGVIQSPRHLIKEKRETATLKCYPIPRHDTVYWYQQGPGQDPQFLISFYEKMQSDKGSIPDRFSAQQFSDYHSELNMSSLELGDSALYFCASSRQINTEAFFGQGTRLTVV.

V and J are TRBV21-1 and TRBJ2-7; no check of the table's D call, TRBD1, against the DNA was made. TRBV21-1 is noted as a pseudogene. This CDR3 has 17 amino acids. Here the CDR3 DNA reads TGTGCCAGCAGCATCGGACAGGGGGCTCTCAACTCCTACGAGCAGTACTTC. It codes for CASSIGQGALNSYEQYF.

This clone has only one observation. This chain joins TRBV9 and TRBJ2-5; TRBD2 matches 8 bases. Losses at the gene ends were 4 bases for V and 4 bases for J; bases not matched to a gene: 3. The CDR3 has 13 amino acids. Germline values: CDR1 SGDLS, CDR2 YYNGEE. CDR3 residues: CASSPTSGETQYF. CDR3 nucleotides: TGTGCCAGCAGCCCCACTAGCGGAGAGACCCAGTACTTC. The full variable domain, in which reference TRBV9 and TRBJ2-5 provide the parts outside the CDR3, is DSGVTQTPKHLITATGQRVTLRCSPRSGDLSVYWYQQSLDQGLQFLIQYYNGEERAKGNILERFSAQQFPDLHSELNLSSLELGDSALYFCASSPTSGETQYFGPGTRLLVL.

The J gene is TRBJ2-5, the V gene TRBV2; D not certain. The V gene's germline CDR1 is SNHLY and CDR2 FYNNEI. The CDR3 sequence is 14 residues long. Trimming shortened V by 6 bases and J by 1 base, and 12 bases separated the two germline ends. CDR3 amino acids: CASSLQFTQETQYF. In nucleotides, the CDR3 is TGTGCCAGCAGCCTACAGTTTACCCAAGAGACCCAGTACTTC.

This chain links TRBV11-3 with TRBJ2-7; TRBD1 agrees at 8 bases. The CDR3 covers 13 residues. Germline V CDR1 and CDR2: SGHNT, YENEEA. The V and J ends lost 2 bases and 7 bases, in that order; junction bases with no gene match: 4. The CDR3 spells CASSLRTGWEQYF. Written as DNA, the CDR3 is TGTGCCAGCAGCTTACGGACAGGGTGGGAGCAGTACTTC.

The genes are TRBV4-2 and TRBJ2-6, with 9 bases identical to TRBD1. The CDR3 runs to 19 residues. The germline V gene encodes CDR1 LGHNA and CDR2 YNFKEQ. Trimming at V came to 1 base and at J to 0 bases, leaving 7 bases not matched to a gene. The CDR3 spells CASSQGDRAVGSGANVLTF. Written as DNA, the CDR3 is TGTGCCAGCAGCCAAGGGGACAGGGCGGTAGGCTCTGGGGCCAACGTCCTGACTTTC.

In its sample, this clone was seen once. V usage is TRBV6-4 and J usage is TRBJ2-7, with D tentatively TRBD2 (7 bases). There are 12 residues in the CDR3. The germline CDR1 and CDR2 sequences are MRHNA and SNTAGT. Trimming left V 8 bases short and J 4 bases short, with 12 bases between. CDR3 sequence (DNA): TGTGCCAGCGGGGGGGGCGGGTACGAGCAGTACTTC. This sequence encodes CASGGGGYEQYF.

J is TRBJ2-7 and V is TRBV4-2; D perhaps matches TRBD1 (6 bases). Trimming cost V 0 bases and J 1 base, with 16 bases left between them. The CDR3 consists of 17 residues. Germline CDR1 is LGHNA and CDR2 is YNFKEQ. CDR3: CASSQDQWGRGSYEQYF. Written as DNA, the CDR3 is TGTGCCAGCAGCCAAGATCAGTGGGGAAGGGGGTCCTACGAGCAGTACTTC.